These T cell receptor beta chains were read from a single sample in a study of blood T cells in healthy people across ages. TCRdb recomputed calls from the 5' RACE reads with MiXCR, one row per CDR3 protein. The table includes around 1,500,000 distinct CDR3 sequences, approximately 40% detected once. Material: blood. These receptors all stem from a woman aged 18-35 years in good health. Each CDR3 is given with its conserved first and last residue. The order of the fields is V gene, J gene, clone size, D gene, CDR3 protein, CDR3 DNA. D genes are given only for firm matches. Not all rows give a size; the values are once, few, many and, for expanded clones, a class.

V gene: TRBV20-1; J gene: TRBJ1-2; clone size: few; D gene: TRBD1; CDR3 protein: CSARLQGAPNYGYTF; CDR3 DNA: TGCAGTGCTAGACTACAGGGGGCGCCTAACTATGGCTACACCTTC
V gene: TRBV29-1; J gene: TRBJ2-7; clone size: NA; D gene: NA; CDR3 protein: CSGGDGSNEQYF; CDR3 DNA: TGCAGCGGCGGGGACGGGAGCAATGAGCAGTACTTC
V gene: TRBV6-1; J gene: TRBJ1-4; clone size: NA; D gene: NA; CDR3 protein: CASSDLNNGNEKLFF; CDR3 DNA: TGTGCCAGCAGTGACTTGAACAACGGCAATGAAAAACTGTTTTTT
V gene: TRBV11-2; J gene: TRBJ2-5; clone size: few; D gene: TRBD2; CDR3 protein: CASSETSGIKETQYF; CDR3 DNA: TGTGCCAGCAGCGAGACTAGCGGTATTAAAGAGACCCAGTACTTC
V gene: TRBV9; J gene: TRBJ2-5; clone size: NA; D gene: TRBD2; CDR3 protein: CASSASSGREETQYF; CDR3 DNA: TGTGCCAGCAGCGCCTCTAGCGGGAGGGAAGAGACCCAGTACTTC
V gene: TRBV7-9; J gene: TRBJ1-2; clone size: few; D gene: NA; CDR3 protein: CASNQEEGYGYTF; CDR3 DNA: TGTGCCAGCAACCAAGAGGAAGGCTATGGCTACACCTTC
V gene: TRBV6-5; J gene: TRBJ1-5; clone size: many; D gene: NA; CDR3 protein: CASSPRSDQPQHF; CDR3 DNA: TGTGCCAGCAGTCCGCGGAGTGATCAGCCCCAGCATTTT
V gene: TRBV9; J gene: TRBJ2-6; clone size: NA; D gene: TRBD2; CDR3 protein: CASAGTSGSTGANVLTF; CDR3 DNA: TGTGCCAGCGCTGGGACTAGCGGGAGTACTGGGGCCAACGTCCTGACTTTC
V gene: TRBV24-1; J gene: TRBJ2-5; clone size: NA; D gene: NA; CDR3 protein: CATSTGLETQYF; CDR3 DNA: TGTGCCACCAGTACAGGGTTGGAGACCCAGTACTTC
V gene: TRBV11-2; J gene: TRBJ2-7; clone size: few; D gene: TRBD1; CDR3 protein: CASSLLGTGFSYEQYF; CDR3 DNA: TGTGCCAGCAGCCTCTTAGGGACAGGCTTCTCCTACGAGCAGTACTTC
V gene: TRBV20-1; J gene: TRBJ1-1; clone size: NA; D gene: NA; CDR3 protein: CSARDGAGAKNTEAFF; CDR3 DNA: TGCAGTGCTAGAGATGGTGCAGGGGCCAAGAACACTGAAGCTTTCTTT
V gene: TRBV12-5; J gene: TRBJ2-1; clone size: NA; D gene: TRBD2; CDR3 protein: CASGLDGGSPQFF; CDR3 DNA: TGTGCTAGTGGTTTGGACGGGGGGAGCCCTCAGTTCTTC
V gene: TRBV3-1; J gene: TRBJ2-5; clone size: few; D gene: NA; CDR3 protein: CASSQQLAGWKTQYF; CDR3 DNA: TGTGCCAGCAGCCAACAACTGGCGGGGTGGAAGACCCAGTACTTC
V gene: TRBV7-8; J gene: TRBJ1-1; clone size: NA; D gene: NA; CDR3 protein: CATVEGASNTEAFF; CDR3 DNA: TGTGCCACCGTCGAAGGGGCATCGAACACTGAAGCTTTCTTT
V gene: TRBV20-1; J gene: TRBJ2-4; clone size: once; D gene: NA; CDR3 protein: CSALRAGENIQYF; CDR3 DNA: TGCAGTGCTTTAAGGGCAGGTGAAAACATTCAGTACTTC
V gene: TRBV20-1; J gene: TRBJ2-7; clone size: NA; D gene: NA; CDR3 protein: CSAIVLKYEQYF; CDR3 DNA: TGCAGTGCTATAGTACTAAAATACGAGCAGTACTTC
V gene: TRBV18; J gene: TRBJ2-2; clone size: NA; D gene: NA; CDR3 protein: CASSPREAGELFF; CDR3 DNA: TGTGCCAGCTCACCACGCGAGGCCGGGGAGCTGTTTTTT
V gene: TRBV30; J gene: TRBJ1-5; clone size: NA; D gene: NA; CDR3 protein: CAWSGLNQPQHF; CDR3 DNA: TGTGCCTGGAGTGGATTAAATCAGCCCCAGCATTTT
V gene: TRBV29-1; J gene: TRBJ1-4; clone size: few; D gene: NA; CDR3 protein: CSVEGGSEKLFF; CDR3 DNA: TGCAGCGTTGAGGGGGGTAGTGAAAAACTGTTTTTT
V gene: TRBV14; J gene: TRBJ2-5; clone size: NA; D gene: NA; CDR3 protein: CASSQAPRGETQYF; CDR3 DNA: TGTGCCAGCAGCCAAGCCCCCCGAGGAGAGACCCAGTACTTC
V gene: TRBV20-1; J gene: TRBJ1-5; clone size: NA; D gene: NA; CDR3 protein: CSAPIKRTGTRRVQPQHF; CDR3 DNA: TGCAGTGCTCCCATAAAGCGGACCGGGACCCGTAGGGTTCAGCCCCAGCATTTT
V gene: TRBV20-1; J gene: TRBJ2-7; clone size: NA; D gene: TRBD2; CDR3 protein: CSARPGASGSYEQYF; CDR3 DNA: TGCAGTGCTAGGCCAGGGGCTAGCGGGAGCTACGAGCAGTACTTC
V gene: TRBV20-1; J gene: TRBJ1-1; clone size: NA; D gene: NA; CDR3 protein: CSARRSETVINTEAFF; CDR3 DNA: TGCAGTGCTAGGCGGTCCGAGACAGTAATCAACACTGAAGCTTTCTTT
V gene: TRBV11-1; J gene: TRBJ2-7; clone size: NA; D gene: TRBD2; CDR3 protein: CASSLSGSGRYNEQYF; CDR3 DNA: TGTGCCAGCAGCTTGAGCGGTAGCGGGAGATACAATGAGCAGTACTTC
V gene: TRBV11-2; J gene: TRBJ1-5; clone size: few; D gene: TRBD1; CDR3 protein: CASSWTGGAQPQHF; CDR3 DNA: TGTGCCAGCAGTTGGACAGGGGGGGCTCAGCCCCAGCATTTT
V gene: TRBV29-1; J gene: TRBJ2-1; clone size: NA; D gene: TRBD2; CDR3 protein: CSVSGGNSYNEQFF; CDR3 DNA: TGCAGCGTCTCGGGGGGGAACTCCTACAATGAGCAGTTCTTC
V gene: TRBV7-9; J gene: TRBJ1-1; clone size: once; D gene: NA; CDR3 protein: CASSSDTGGPEAFF; CDR3 DNA: TGTGCCAGCAGCTCAGACACGGGGGGTCCTGAAGCTTTCTTT
V gene: TRBV9; J gene: TRBJ2-3; clone size: NA; D gene: TRBD2; CDR3 protein: CASKSPGTSGPWTQYF; CDR3 DNA: TGTGCCAGCAAATCGCCAGGGACTAGCGGACCCTGGACGCAGTATTTT
V gene: TRBV13; J gene: TRBJ1-6; clone size: NA; D gene: TRBD1; CDR3 protein: CASSHEGDRVFSGPYSPLHF; CDR3 DNA: TGTGCCAGCAGCCACGAGGGGGACAGGGTCTTCTCCGGGCCGTATTCACCCCTCCACTTT
V gene: TRBV2; J gene: TRBJ1-2; clone size: NA; D gene: NA; CDR3 protein: CASHPPSTGFMHGYTF; CDR3 DNA: TGTGCCAGCCACCCTCCTTCTACAGGGTTTATGCATGGCTACACCTTC
V gene: TRBV18; J gene: TRBJ1-2; clone size: NA; D gene: NA; CDR3 protein: CASSPNAGLDGYTF; CDR3 DNA: TGTGCCAGCTCACCCAACGCAGGTTTGGATGGCTACACCTTC
V gene: TRBV5-4; J gene: TRBJ2-1; clone size: few; D gene: NA; CDR3 protein: CASSLRSEQAYNEQFF; CDR3 DNA: TGTGCCAGCAGCCTTAGGAGCGAGCAAGCTTACAATGAGCAGTTCTTC
V gene: TRBV5-1; J gene: TRBJ2-7; clone size: NA; D gene: TRBD1; CDR3 protein: CASTLGDRVNEQYF; CDR3 DNA: TGCGCCAGCACCCTGGGGGACAGGGTGAACGAGCAGTACTTC
V gene: TRBV10-3; J gene: TRBJ1-6; clone size: NA; D gene: TRBD1; CDR3 protein: CATRTGTNSPLHF; CDR3 DNA: TGTGCCACTAGGACAGGGACGAATTCACCCCTCCACTTT
V gene: TRBV25-1; J gene: TRBJ2-1; clone size: NA; D gene: NA; CDR3 protein: CASSGGVPSYNELFF; CDR3 DNA: TGTGCCAGCAGTGGCGGGGTTCCCTCCTACAATGAGCTGTTCTTC
V gene: TRBV12-3/TRBV12-4; J gene: TRBJ1-6; clone size: NA; D gene: NA; CDR3 protein: CASSPMDSFYSPLHF; CDR3 DNA: TGTGCCAGCAGTCCCATGGACAGCTTCTATTCACCCCTCCACTTT